This T cell receptor beta chain is drawn from a study of Graves' ophthalmopathy and Graves' hyperthyroidism. Moderate-to-severe activity, with CAS ≥3, NOSPECS ≥4 and duration under 3 months, characterized the donors with ophthalmopathy. The PBMCs used were ones drawn from 8 to 10 ml of fresh peripheral blood. Investigators amplified TCR beta CDR3 regions from RNA transcripts. First-round RT-PCR used HTBI primers; second-round multiplex PCR followed. TCRdb used MiXCR to reprocess the multiplex PCR reads, holding one entry per CDR3 protein. The table records hundreds of thousands of distinct CDR3 sequences, under 50% of them present only once. The CDR3 consists of 13 residues. The V end was cut by 6 bases, the J end by 5 bases, with 13 bases between. CDR1 is KGHDR and CDR2 is SFDVKD in the germline V gene. This clonotype has just a few counts.

The rearrangement uses TRBV24-1 and TRBJ2-7; weak D call: TRBD1 (6 bases). The specimen was peripheral blood. This receptor was identified in an adult man with Graves' ophthalmopathy. In DNA, the CDR3 is TGTGCCACCAGTACAGGGTATTCAGACGAGCAGTACTTC. Translating gives CATSTGYSDEQYF.